This entry describes one TCR beta chain. Assay: immunoSEQ multiplex PCR; the TCRdb copy retains only in-frame clones and omits some. The sample comprises about 94,000 clones, around 87% of which are singletons, and 0.31% rests with the top ten. The sample belongs to a study of OX40 agonist ivuxolimab in advanced cancers. Trimming removed 4 bases at V and 0 bases at J, with 10 bases between. CDR1 and CDR2 from the germline V gene are SEHNR and FQNEAQ (reference sequence). The CDR3 totals 15 residues. The receptor comes from an adult with an advanced solid tumor such as melanoma, head and neck, liver or kidney cancer. The chain links TRBV7-9 to TRBJ1-3, with D tentatively TRBD1 (6 bases). The source material was CD4+ or CD8+ T cells sorted from blood, sampled in a trial of the OX40 agonist ivuxolimab. Here the CDR3 DNA reads TGTGCCAGCAGCTATCCCAGGGGCTCTGGAAACACCATATATTTT. Encoded protein: CASSYPRGSGNTIYF.